This T cell receptor beta chain was sequenced in a study of OX40 agonist ivuxolimab in advanced cancers. This CDR3 has 15 amino acids. Per the germline V gene, CDR1 is WNHNN and CDR2 is SYGVQD (reference sequence). Trimming removed 5 bases at V and 0 bases at J, with 11 bases between. Method: immunoSEQ multiplex PCR; TCRdb's copy keeps in-frame clones and lacks some. The sample contains tens of thousands of clones, approximately 88% of which appear only once. Notes on the study in general: CD8+ T cells averaged more expanded clones than CD4+. Antigen specificity of clonally expanded peripheral T cells was not established.

This clone has just one count. Its antigen is as yet unknown. This chain connects TRBV10-1 to TRBJ2-1; D might be TRBD1 (6 bases). The input for sequencing was CD4+ or CD8+ T cells sorted from blood, taken in a trial of the OX40 agonist ivuxolimab. This receptor was identified in an adult with an advanced solid tumor such as melanoma, head and neck, liver or kidney cancer. This CDR3 is CASSLGQSSYNEQFF. CDR3 nucleotide sequence: TGCGCCAGCAGTCTCGGACAGAGCTCCTACAATGAGCAGTTCTTC.